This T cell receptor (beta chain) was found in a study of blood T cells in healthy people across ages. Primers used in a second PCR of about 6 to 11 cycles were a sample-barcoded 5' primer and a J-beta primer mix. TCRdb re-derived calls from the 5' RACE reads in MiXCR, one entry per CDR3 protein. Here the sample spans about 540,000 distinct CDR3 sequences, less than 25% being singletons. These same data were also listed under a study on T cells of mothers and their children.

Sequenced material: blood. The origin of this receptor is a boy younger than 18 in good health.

Written as DNA, the CDR3 is TGTGCCTGGAGTGACGGTAATCTAGCCAAAAACATTCAGTACTTC. Protein sequence: CAWSDGNLAKNIQYF. The chain joins TRBV30 to TRBJ2-4; D gene uncertain. The V end was cut by 1 base, the J end by 0 bases, with 10 bases between. Germline CDR1 and CDR2: GTSNPN and SVGIG (reference sequence). The CDR3 runs to 15 residues.